This T cell receptor beta chain stems from a study of blood T cell repertoires in COVID-19. Study-wide background: T cells, B-cell-depleted T cells, or PBMCs supplied cDNA or gDNA.

TCRdb's table, derived via immunoSEQ multiplex PCR, lists solely in-frame clones and lacks some. The sample lists some 260,000 clones, 87% occurring once. In assigning cohorts, the study relied on participant-reported clinical history. CDR3 length: 16 amino acids. Per the germline V gene, CDR1 is SQVTM and CDR2 is ANQGSEA. V dropped 4 bases and J dropped 4; count of bases not matched to a gene: 13. The V gene is TRBV29-1, the J gene TRBJ1-5, with TRBD1 matching over 7 bases. This receptor was taken from a woman in her thirties with acute COVID-19. Sequenced material: PBMCs or T cells enriched from blood (not recorded which). This CDR3 reads CSVVIGQTGRNQPQHF. In nucleotides, the CDR3 is TGCAGCGTTGTCATTGGCCAGACAGGGAGGAATCAGCCCCAGCATTTT.